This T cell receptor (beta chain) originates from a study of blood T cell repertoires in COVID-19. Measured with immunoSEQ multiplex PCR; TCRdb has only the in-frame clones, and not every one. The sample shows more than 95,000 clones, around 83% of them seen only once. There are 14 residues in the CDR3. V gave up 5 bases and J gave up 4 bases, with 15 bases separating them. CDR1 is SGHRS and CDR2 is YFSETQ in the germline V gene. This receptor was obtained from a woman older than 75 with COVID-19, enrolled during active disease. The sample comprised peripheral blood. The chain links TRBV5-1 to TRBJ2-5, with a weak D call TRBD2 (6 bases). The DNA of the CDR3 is TGCGCCAGCAGTCAAGTGGGGGGTGGAGAGACCCAGTACTTC. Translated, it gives CASSQVGGGETQYF.